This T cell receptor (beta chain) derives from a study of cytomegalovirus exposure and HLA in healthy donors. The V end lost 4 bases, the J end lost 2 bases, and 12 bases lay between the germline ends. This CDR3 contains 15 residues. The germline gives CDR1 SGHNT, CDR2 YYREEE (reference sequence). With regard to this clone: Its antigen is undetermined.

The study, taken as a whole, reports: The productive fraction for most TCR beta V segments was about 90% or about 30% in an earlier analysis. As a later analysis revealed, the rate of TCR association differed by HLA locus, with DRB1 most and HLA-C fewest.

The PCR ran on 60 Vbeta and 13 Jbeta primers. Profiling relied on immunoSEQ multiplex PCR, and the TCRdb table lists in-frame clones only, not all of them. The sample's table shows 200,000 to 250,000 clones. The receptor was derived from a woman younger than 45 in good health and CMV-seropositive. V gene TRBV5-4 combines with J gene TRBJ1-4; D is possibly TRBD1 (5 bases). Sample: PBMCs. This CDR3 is CASSQQGWTNEKLFF. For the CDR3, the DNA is TGTGCCAGCAGCCAGCAGGGTTGGACTAATGAAAAACTGTTTTTT.